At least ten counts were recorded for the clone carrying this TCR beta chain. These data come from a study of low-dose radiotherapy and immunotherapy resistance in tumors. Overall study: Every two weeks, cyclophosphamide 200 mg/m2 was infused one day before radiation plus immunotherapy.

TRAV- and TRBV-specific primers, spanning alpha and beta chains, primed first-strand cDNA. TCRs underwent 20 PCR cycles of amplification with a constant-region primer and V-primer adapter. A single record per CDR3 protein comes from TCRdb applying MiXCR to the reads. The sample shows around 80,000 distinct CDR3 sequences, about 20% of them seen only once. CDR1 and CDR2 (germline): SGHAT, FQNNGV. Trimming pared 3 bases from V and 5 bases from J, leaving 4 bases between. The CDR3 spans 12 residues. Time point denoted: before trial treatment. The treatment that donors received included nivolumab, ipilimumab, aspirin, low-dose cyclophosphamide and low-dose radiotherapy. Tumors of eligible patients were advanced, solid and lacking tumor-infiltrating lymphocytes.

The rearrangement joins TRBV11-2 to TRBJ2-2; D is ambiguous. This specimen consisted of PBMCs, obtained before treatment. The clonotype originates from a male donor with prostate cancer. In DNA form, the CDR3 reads TGTGCCAGCAGCTTCATAACCGGGGAGCTGTTTTTT. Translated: CASSFITGELFF.